This T cell receptor beta chain was recovered during a study of T cells in Graves' hyperthyroidism and ophthalmopathy (dated by TCRdb to the late 2010s). A note on the overall study: Peripheral blood samples were taken at the time of initial diagnosis, prior to any treatment. Whether ophthalmopathy could be predicted prospectively was tested in an independent validation cohort made up of about 18 hyperthyroidism patients plus 17 patients who later progressed to ophthalmopathy. The 85 to 100 discovery patients were divided at random into training and test sets in a 7:3 ratio. Once sampling was done, hyperthyroidism patients were given methimazole at a starting dose of 30 mg daily, whereas ophthalmopathy patients were given high-dose intravenous methylprednisolone. TCR Vbeta CDR3 sequencing of 120 to 150 peripheral blood samples (43 ophthalmopathy, some 75 hyperthyroidism and some 17 progressor patients) is reported in the paper. Thyroid tissue and blood T-cell repertoires from roughly 6 Graves' hyperthyroidism patients were also compared in the study. To identify distinguishing TCR V-J signatures, a discovery cohort of 100 or so patients was used, comprising roughly 45 with Graves' ophthalmopathy and 57 with stable Graves' hyperthyroidism.

What the research found in general, with its limitations: A model built on a 13 V-J signature distinguished ophthalmopathy from stable hyperthyroidism, reaching 85% to 90% sensitivity and under 84% specificity in cross-validation and 80%/75% in testing. No statistical method was used to set the sample size in advance, and investigators knew the group allocation. Blood samples also contained most of the expanded thyroid clonotypes (frequency above 0.001), which suggests that blood repertoires may reflect thyroid immune responses. In validation, progression to ophthalmopathy was predicted by the model with about 70% sensitivity and 72% to 80% specificity, a median of about 6 months before onset.

Germline trimming amounts to 5 bases on V and 4 bases on J, with 2 as the count of junction bases outside the gene matches. The germline V gene (reference sequence) gives CDR1 as GTSNPN and CDR2 as SVGIG. The CDR3 starts with the cysteine, ends with the phenylalanine, and has 13 residues. Here the CDR3 DNA is all that survives: 39 bases in frame from base 1. Hyperthyroidism patients were newly diagnosed, with disease duration under 2 months, and aged 18 to 65 years. The study excluded patients with uncontrolled infections, other autoimmune diseases, pregnancy or lactation. Diagnoses were based on clinical symptoms, serum thyroxine and TRAb, thyroid ultrasound and orbital computed tomography. Blood from progressor patients was drawn when they were first diagnosed with hyperthyroidism, before any ophthalmopathy symptoms appeared. PBMCs were separated from over 9 ml of fresh peripheral blood using Ficoll-Paque density gradient centrifugation. Progressor patients were defined as those initially diagnosed with Graves' hyperthyroidism in whom ophthalmopathy developed during follow-up. Total RNA was extracted with Trizol reagent, and quality was checked on an Agilent 2100 Bioanalyzer.

Amplification of TCR beta CDR3 regions was carried out from RNA transcripts. For the first round of RT-PCR on the TCR CDR3, the HTBI primer set was used together with the Qiagen OneStep RT-PCR kit. Libraries were constructed in a second round of multiplex PCR, after which size selection and purification were carried out. Libraries were sequenced paired-end with 100 bp reads on an Illumina HiSeq2000. As for the authors' bioinformatics: SOAPnuke was used to process the raw data, with reads discarded if the reads contained adapters or uncalled bases, had a mean Phred below 15, or lacked an exact constant-primer or identifier match. COPE v1.2.5 was used to merge the high-quality paired reads, and each unique nucleotide sequence was defined as a clonotype. Clonotypes were aligned to IMGT TRBV, TRBD and TRBJ reference segments using MiTCR v1.1. Only V-J combinations with frequency above 0.0001, covering about 99% of repertoires, were analysed. A TCS score was defined as the ratio between F50 (clonal expansion) and ExV (chaos), using BLOSUM62-based TCRdist between CDR3 peptides within each V-J. Welch's t-statistics and random forest reduced just over 500 V-J features to roughly 13, which were used in a naive Bayes classifier (R e1071). TCRdb reprocessed the public reads (quality trimming at Q25 with fastp, clone calling with MiXCR) and kept in-frame beta chains. One record per CDR3 amino acid sequence lists the most common genes and DNA. Clone size and V and J calls follow TCRdb, not the original study. Within this sample are over 700,000 distinct CDR3 sequences, with about 17% of them counted one time only. Approximately 16% of the sample is taken by the ten largest.

This clonotype came up many times. Its cognate antigen has yet to be identified. Per-nucleotide qualities are absent, and no much larger clonotype sits a single base away. The rearranged chain carries TRBV30 and TRBJ2-7, with 13 central nucleotides matching TRBD2. The sequenced material came from blood. This receptor was taken from a woman in her forties or fifties with Graves' hyperthyroidism that later progressed to Graves' ophthalmopathy. The CDR3: CAWSTSGGYEQYF. The DNA sequence is given as TGTGCCTGGTCGACTAGCGGGGGGTACGAGCAGTACTTC.